Listed below are T cell receptor beta chains from one sample, sequenced in a study of response to subunit inactivated influenza vaccine. TCRdb re-derived calls from the RT-PCR reads in MiXCR, one entry per CDR3 protein. The sample lists roughly 540,000 distinct CDR3 sequences, under 30% occurring once. The same specimen was also included in a second study, on T cells expressing NK-cell markers.

Specimen: CD4+ T cells sorted from PBMCs, collected 11 to 12 days after vaccination. The source is a man between 45 and 60 years old who received an inactivated influenza vaccine. CDR3s include the opening cysteine and the closing phenylalanine or tryptophan. The order of the fields is CDR3 length, V gene, D gene, J gene, clone size, CDR3 protein, CDR3 DNA. The D gene is left open where the match is weak. Only part of the rows carry a size: once, few, many, or a class if the clone is expanded.

>13|TRBV7-2|NA|TRBJ2-7|few
CASSLSDRKEQYF
TGTGCCAGCAGTCTATCCGACAGGAAAGAGCAGTACTTC
>16|TRBV12-3/TRBV12-4|TRBD1|TRBJ2-7|many
CASSRYDRDRSYEQYF
TGTGCCAGCAGCCGATACGACAGGGATAGGTCCTACGAGCAGTACTTC
>14|TRBV5-1|TRBD1|TRBJ2-1|NA
CASSPGQGRNEQFF
TGCGCCAGCAGCCCCGGACAGGGCCGCAATGAGCAGTTCTTC
>16|TRBV28|NA|TRBJ1-3|NA
CASSSSGLYSGNTIYF
TGTGCCAGCAGTTCATCGGGACTGTACTCTGGAAACACCATATATTTT
>13|TRBV12-3/TRBV12-4|NA|TRBJ1-1|few
CASKLQMNTEAFF
TGTGCCAGCAAACTACAGATGAACACTGAAGCTTTCTTT
>15|TRBV28|NA|TRBJ2-1|NA
CASSSGGPSYNEQFF
TGTGCCAGCAGTTCCGGGGGGCCGTCCTACAATGAGCAGTTCTTC
>14|TRBV7-2|NA|TRBJ1-2|many
CASSLGGGIYGYTF
TGTGCCAGCAGCTTAGGTGGCGGGATATATGGCTACACCTTC
>13|TRBV7-2|NA|TRBJ2-1|NA
CASSLVFRVEQFF
TGTGCCAGCAGCTTAGTATTTCGGGTTGAGCAGTTCTTC
>13|TRBV27|NA|TRBJ1-5|NA
CASSPIRNQPQHF
TGTGCCAGCAGTCCCATCCGCAATCAGCCCCAGCATTTT
>16|TRBV5-5|TRBD1|TRBJ1-4|NA
CASSLFGQGGDEKLFF
TGTGCCAGCAGTTTATTCGGACAGGGGGGCGATGAAAAACTGTTTTTT
>13|TRBV18|NA|TRBJ2-1|NA
CASSPPAGSKEFF
TGTGCCAGCTCACCACCAGCCGGGTCGAAGGAGTTCTTC
>13|TRBV20-1|TRBD1|TRBJ2-7|NA
CSAAQGSGYEQYF
TGCAGTGCCGCACAGGGGAGCGGCTACGAGCAGTACTTC
>13|TRBV5-1|NA|TRBJ2-5|few
CASRQWVAETQYF
TGCGCCAGCAGACAGTGGGTTGCGGAGACCCAGTACTTC
>14|TRBV2|NA|TRBJ2-5|NA
CASSISTVGETQYF
TGTGCCAGCAGTATCTCGACCGTTGGAGAGACCCAGTACTTC
>15|TRBV5-1|NA|TRBJ1-4|NA
CASSLRQSVNEKLFF
TGCGCCAGCAGCTTGAGACAGAGCGTTAATGAAAAACTGTTTTTT
>13|TRBV7-9|NA|TRBJ2-7|NA
CASSLDFGGEQYF
TGTGCCAGCAGCTTAGACTTCGGGGGCGAGCAGTACTTC
>14|TRBV5-5|NA|TRBJ2-7|NA
CASSNRAISYEQYF
TGTGCCAGCAGCAACCGGGCCATCTCCTACGAGCAGTACTTC
>12|TRBV19|NA|TRBJ1-5|few
CASSIGLEPQHF
TGTGCCAGTAGTATTGGGTTGGAGCCCCAGCATTTT
>13|TRBV20-1|TRBD1|TRBJ2-3|many
CSVDRGRADTQYF
TGCAGCGTCGACAGGGGGCGGGCAGATACGCAGTATTTT
>15|TRBV6-5|TRBD1|TRBJ1-1|NA
CASSYSRTGIGQAFF
TGTGCCAGCAGTTACTCACGGACAGGGATTGGACAAGCTTTCTTT
>17|TRBV3-1|NA|TRBJ2-2|NA
CASSQFIPGADTGELFF
TGTGCCAGCAGCCAATTTATCCCCGGGGCGGACACCGGGGAGCTGTTTTTT
>15|TRBV27|TRBD2|TRBJ2-1|NA
CASRKDPGGFNEQFF
TGTGCCAGCAGGAAAGACCCGGGGGGGTTCAATGAGCAGTTCTTC
>16|TRBV5-1|NA|TRBJ1-3|few
CASSLGQTKAGNTIYF
TGCGCCAGCAGCTTGGGACAGACGAAAGCTGGAAACACCATATATTTT
>15|TRBV5-1|TRBD2|TRBJ2-3|NA
CASNSKREGRDTQYF
TGCGCCAGCAACTCTAAGCGGGAGGGCCGGGATACGCAGTATTTT
>14|TRBV30|NA|TRBJ2-6|NA
CAWSVGSGANVLTF
TGTGCCTGGAGTGTAGGGTCGGGGGCCAACGTCCTGACTTTC
>13|TRBV18|NA|TRBJ2-7|NA
CASSPTRDPEQYF
TGTGCCAGCTCACCAACGCGGGACCCCGAGCAGTACTTC
>15|TRBV19|NA|TRBJ2-7|NA
CASSIAAGETYEQYF
TGTGCCAGTAGTATAGCGGCAGGAGAGACCTACGAGCAGTACTTC
>15|TRBV5-1|TRBD1|TRBJ2-2|NA
CASSLDRGSGGELFF
TGCGCCAGCAGCTTGGACAGGGGAAGTGGCGGGGAGCTGTTTTTT
>15|TRBV3-1|NA|TRBJ2-1|NA
CASSRRGLQAHEQFF
TGTGCCAGCAGCCGACGGGGACTCCAGGCCCATGAGCAGTTCTTC
>14|TRBV4-3|NA|TRBJ2-3|NA
CASSQDLRTDTQYF
TGCGCCAGCAGCCAAGATTTGCGCACAGATACGCAGTATTTT
>15|TRBV6-1|TRBD1|TRBJ2-7|few
CASSEQGTTGYEQYF
TGTGCCAGCAGTGAACAGGGGACGACAGGGTACGAGCAGTACTTC
>16|TRBV6-1|TRBD1|TRBJ1-1|NA
CASSLRDSLLTTEAFF
TGTGCCAGCAGTCTCCGGGACAGCCTTCTAACCACTGAAGCTTTCTTT
>15|TRBV7-9|TRBD2|TRBJ2-5|few
CASSRSGGQQETQYF
TGTGCCAGCAGTCGTAGCGGGGGTCAACAAGAGACCCAGTACTTC
>15|TRBV4-2|NA|TRBJ1-6|NA
CASSPGSGPNSPLHF
TGTGCCAGCAGCCCCGGCTCGGGTCCTAATTCACCCCTCCACTTT
>15|TRBV20-1|NA|TRBJ2-3|NA
CSARGGNKRTDTQYF
TGCAGTGCTAGAGGAGGAAACAAACGGACAGATACGCAGTATTTT
>17|TRBV11-2|NA|TRBJ1-1|few
CASSLGGRGKGNTEAFF
TGTGCCAGCAGCTTAGGGGGGAGGGGGAAAGGGAACACTGAAGCTTTCTTT
>14|TRBV5-1|NA|TRBJ2-7|NA
CASSLDYSVSEQYF
TGCGCCAGCAGCTTGGATTACTCGGTTAGCGAGCAGTACTTC
>13|TRBV30|NA|TRBJ2-3|few
CAWSPSRGVEQYF
TGTGCCTGGAGCCCTTCTAGGGGGGTGGAGCAGTATTTT
>16|TRBV20-1|NA|TRBJ2-1|NA
CSATPQRRSSYNEQFF
TGCAGTGCTACCCCTCAGAGGAGGAGCTCCTACAATGAGCAGTTCTTC
>15|TRBV7-2|NA|TRBJ2-1|NA
CASNPSLTRRTEQFF
TGTGCCAGCAACCCATCCCTTACCAGGAGGACTGAGCAGTTCTTC
>15|TRBV20-1|TRBD1|TRBJ2-5|NA
CSARGRTGDQETQYF
TGCAGTGCTAGAGGGAGGACAGGGGACCAAGAGACCCAGTACTTC
>16|TRBV6-2/TRBV6-3|TRBD1|TRBJ1-2|NA
CASSYSTGLVNYGYTF
TGTGCCAGCAGTTACTCGACAGGGTTGGTTAACTATGGCTACACCTTC
>11|TRBV3-1|NA|TRBJ2-5|few
CASSYRQTQYF
TGTGCCAGCAGCTATCGACAGACCCAGTACTTC
>14|TRBV29-1|NA|TRBJ2-2|few
CSVAWDFSTGELFF
TGCAGCGTTGCTTGGGACTTTAGCACCGGGGAGCTGTTTTTT
>15|TRBV3-1|NA|TRBJ2-3|NA
CASSQDRGFPDTQYF
TGTGCCAGCAGCCAAGATCGCGGTTTCCCAGATACGCAGTATTTT